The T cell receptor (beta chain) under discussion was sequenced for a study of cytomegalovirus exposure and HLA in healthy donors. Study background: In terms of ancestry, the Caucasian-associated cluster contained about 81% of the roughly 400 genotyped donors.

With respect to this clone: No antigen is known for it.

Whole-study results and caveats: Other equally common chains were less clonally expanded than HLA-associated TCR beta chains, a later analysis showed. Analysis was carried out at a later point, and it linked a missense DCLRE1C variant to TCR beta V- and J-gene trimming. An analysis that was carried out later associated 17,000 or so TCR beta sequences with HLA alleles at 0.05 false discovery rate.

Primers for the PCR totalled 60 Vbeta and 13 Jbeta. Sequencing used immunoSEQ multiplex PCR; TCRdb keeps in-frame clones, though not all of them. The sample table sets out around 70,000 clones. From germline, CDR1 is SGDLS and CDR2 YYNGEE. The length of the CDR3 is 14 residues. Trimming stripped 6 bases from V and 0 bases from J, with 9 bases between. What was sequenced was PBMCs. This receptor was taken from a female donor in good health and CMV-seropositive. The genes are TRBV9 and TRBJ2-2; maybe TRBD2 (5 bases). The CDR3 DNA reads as TGTGCCAGCATGTCGGGGACGAACACCGGGGAGCTGTTTTTT. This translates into CASMSGTNTGELFF. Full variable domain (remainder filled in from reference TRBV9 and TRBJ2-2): DSGVTQTPKHLITATGQRVTLRCSPRSGDLSVYWYQQSLDQGLQFLIQYYNGEERAKGNILERFSAQQFPDLHSELNLSSLELGDSALYFCASMSGTNTGELFFGEGSRLTVL.